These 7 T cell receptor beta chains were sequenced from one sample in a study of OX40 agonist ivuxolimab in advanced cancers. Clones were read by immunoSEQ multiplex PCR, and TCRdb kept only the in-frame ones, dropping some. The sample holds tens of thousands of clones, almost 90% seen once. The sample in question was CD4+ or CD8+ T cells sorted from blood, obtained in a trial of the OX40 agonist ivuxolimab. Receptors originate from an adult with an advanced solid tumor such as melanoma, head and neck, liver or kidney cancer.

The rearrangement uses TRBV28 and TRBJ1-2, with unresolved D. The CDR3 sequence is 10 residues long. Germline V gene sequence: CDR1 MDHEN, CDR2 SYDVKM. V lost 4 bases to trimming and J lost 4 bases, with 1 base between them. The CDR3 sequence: CASSSYGYTF. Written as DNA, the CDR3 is TGTGCCAGCAGTTCCTATGGCTACACCTTC.

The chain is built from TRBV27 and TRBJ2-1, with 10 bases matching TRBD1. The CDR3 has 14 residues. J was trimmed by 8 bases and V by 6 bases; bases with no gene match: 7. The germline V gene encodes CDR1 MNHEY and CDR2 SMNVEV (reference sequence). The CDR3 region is CASRLGQGVHEQFF. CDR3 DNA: TGTGCCAGCAGACTCGGACAGGGGGTTCATGAGCAGTTCTTC.

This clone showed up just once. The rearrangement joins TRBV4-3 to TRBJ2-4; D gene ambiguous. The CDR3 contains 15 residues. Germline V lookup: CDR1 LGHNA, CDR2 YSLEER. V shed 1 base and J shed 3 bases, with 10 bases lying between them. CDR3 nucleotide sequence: TGCGCCAGCAGCCAAGTGGATGGATTCAAAAACATTCAGTACTTC. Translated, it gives CASSQVDGFKNIQYF.

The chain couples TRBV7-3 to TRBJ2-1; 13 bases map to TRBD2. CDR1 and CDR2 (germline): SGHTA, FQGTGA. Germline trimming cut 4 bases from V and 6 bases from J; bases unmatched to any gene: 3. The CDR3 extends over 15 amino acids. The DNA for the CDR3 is TGTGCCAGCAGCTCCAGGACTAGCGGGAGCAATGAGCAGTTCTTC. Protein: CASSSRTSGSNEQFF.

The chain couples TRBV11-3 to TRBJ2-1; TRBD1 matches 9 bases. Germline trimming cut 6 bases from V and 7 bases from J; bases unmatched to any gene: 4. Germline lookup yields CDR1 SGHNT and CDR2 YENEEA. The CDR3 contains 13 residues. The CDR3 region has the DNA TGTGCCAGCAGTCTGACAGGGGGAAATGAGCAGTTCTTC. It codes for CASSLTGGNEQFF.

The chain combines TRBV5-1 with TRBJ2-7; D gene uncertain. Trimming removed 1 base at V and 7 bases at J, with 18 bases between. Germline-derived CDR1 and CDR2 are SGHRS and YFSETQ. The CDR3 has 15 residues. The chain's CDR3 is CASSLSSPTIREQYF. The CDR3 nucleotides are TGCGCCAGCAGCTTGTCATCACCGACCATCAGAGAGCAGTACTTC. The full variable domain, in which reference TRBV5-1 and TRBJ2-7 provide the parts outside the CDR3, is KAGVTQTPRYLIKTRGQQVTLSCSPISGHRSVSWYQQTPGQGLQFLFEYFSETQRNKGNFPGRFSGRQFSNSRSEMNVSTLELGDSALYLCASSLSSPTIREQYFGPGTRLTVT.

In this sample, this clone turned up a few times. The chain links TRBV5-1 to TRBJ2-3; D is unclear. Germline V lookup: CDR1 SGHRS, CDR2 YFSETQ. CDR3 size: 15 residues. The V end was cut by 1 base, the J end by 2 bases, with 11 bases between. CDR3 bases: TGCGCCAGCAGCTTGCTCGGGCTCACCACAGATACGCAGTATTTT. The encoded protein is CASSLLGLTTDTQYF.